This T cell receptor beta chain derives from a study of OX40 agonist ivuxolimab in advanced cancers. Concerning this clone itself: Its antigen is still unknown.

Broader study findings: At doses 0.1 to 3.0 mg/kg, CD4+ and CD8+ clones expanded.

The CDR3 has 15 residues. Germline values: CDR1 SGHRS, CDR2 YFSETQ. Trimming removed 1 base from V and 2 bases from J, with 12 bases in between. Sequencing was performed with immunoSEQ multiplex PCR; in TCRdb, only in-frame clones are kept and a portion is missing. This sample has about 80,000 clones; roughly 90% occur once, and the top ten carry roughly 8.6%. This clonotype originated in an adult with an advanced solid tumor such as melanoma, head and neck, liver or kidney cancer. Sequenced material: CD4+ or CD8+ T cells sorted from blood, taken in a trial of the OX40 agonist ivuxolimab. V gene TRBV5-1 combines with J gene TRBJ1-2; tentative D call: TRBD1 (5 bases). DNA for the CDR3: TGCGCCAGCAGCTTGTGGTCTACAGGCAACTATGGCTACACCTTC. It encodes CASSLWSTGNYGYTF.